This entry lists 17 T cell receptor beta chains sequenced from one sample in a study of OX40 agonist ivuxolimab in advanced cancers. Data came from immunoSEQ multiplex PCR; TCRdb stores just in-frame clones and leaves some out. The table shows tens of thousands of clones, with about 91% occurring only once. Material: CD4+ or CD8+ T cells sorted from blood, obtained in a trial of the OX40 agonist ivuxolimab. All receptors come from an adult with an advanced solid tumor such as melanoma, head and neck, liver or kidney cancer.

V gene TRBV6-6 combines with J gene TRBJ2-1, with D possibly TRBD2 on 6 matching bases. Germline V gene sequence: CDR1 MNHNY, CDR2 SVGAGI (reference sequence). This CDR3 is built from 14 residues. The V gene lost 7 bases and the J gene lost 0 bases, with 10 bases spanning the gap. CDR3 coding DNA: TGTGCCAGCAAGATCGGGAGCTCCTACAATGAGCAGTTCTTC. Translated: CASKIGSSYNEQFF.

Remarks on this clone: The germline gene is not matched at one end of the junction; a read error may be the cause. This chain joins TRBV18 and TRBJ2-7, with 7 bases lining up with TRBD2. CDR1 is KGHSH, CDR2 LQKENI, per germline. This CDR3 is built from 14 residues. The CDR3 here is CASSAPGLPYEQYF. The CDR3 DNA reads TGTGCCAGCTCAGCACCGGGACTACCCTACGAGCAGTACTTC.

This rearrangement joins TRBV5-8 to TRBJ2-3; D is unresolved. This CDR3 region has 16 residues. Germline V lookup: CDR1 SGHTS, CDR2 YDEGEE. Trimming stripped 0 bases from V and 3 bases from J, with 14 bases between. In nucleotides, the CDR3 is TGTGCCAGCAGCTTGGGGGCAGTCATAGAGACAGATACGCAGTATTTT. The encoded protein is CASSLGAVIETDTQYF.

The chain uses TRBV2 and TRBJ2-5, with D perhaps TRBD2 (6 bases). Trimming removed 2 bases at V and 2 bases at J, with 12 bases between. Germline V gene sequence: CDR1 SNHLY, CDR2 FYNNEI. The CDR3 loop spans 15 amino acids. DNA for the CDR3: TGTGCCAGCAGTGAACAGAGTAGCGGTCAAGAGACCCAGTACTTC. Its translation is CASSEQSSGQETQYF.

The CDR3 protein is CSAAGANVLTF. The DNA of the CDR3 is TGCAGTGCTGCTGGGGCCAACGTCCTGACTTTC. V and J are TRBV20-1 and TRBJ2-6; D not resolved. Germline CDR1 reads DFQATT; CDR2 reads SNEGSKA (reference sequence). Trimming took off 5 bases at V and 2 bases at J, with 1 base between the two ends. The CDR3 totals 11 residues.

The chain combines TRBV5-5 with TRBJ2-6; D ambiguous. There are 17 residues in the CDR3. Germline V lookup: CDR1 SGHKS, CDR2 YYEKEE (reference sequence). With 3 bases removed from V and 1 base from J, the gap between germline ends came to 14 bases. CDR3 DNA: TGTGCCAGCAGCTCAGGACGTGGGAATTCTGGGGCCAACGTCCTGACTTTC. Translating gives CASSSGRGNSGANVLTF.

The chain carries TRBV4-3 and TRBJ2-1, with D perhaps matching TRBD2 (5 bases). The CDR3 runs 15 residues. Trimming removed 4 bases at V and 5 bases at J, with 15 bases between. In germline, CDR1 is LGHNA, CDR2 YSLEER. The CDR3 reads CASSRSGGRNNEQFF. The CDR3 region has the DNA TGCGCCAGCAGCCGAAGTGGAGGACGGAACAATGAGCAGTTCTTC.

This chain uses TRBV25-1 with TRBJ2-5, with D possibly matching TRBD2 (5 bases). This CDR3 is 13 amino acids long. Germline CDR1 is MGHDK and CDR2 is SYGVNS. Trimming took 3 bases from V and 7 from J, leaving 12 bases between them. The chain's CDR3 is CASSETLVTTQYF. The CDR3 bases are TGTGCCAGCAGTGAGACACTAGTCACGACCCAGTACTTC.

The chain couples TRBV28 to TRBJ2-6; tentative D call: TRBD2 (6 bases). In germline, CDR1 is MDHEN, CDR2 SYDVKM. CDR3 length: 13 residues. The CDR3 DNA sequence: TGTGCTGCTTGGAGGGCTGGGGCCAACGTCCTGACTTTC. Translating gives CAAWRAGANVLTF.

J is TRBJ2-7 and V is TRBV7-2; 7 bases match TRBD1. Germline trimming cut 5 bases from V and 0 bases from J; bases unmatched to any gene: 7. Germline V gene data show CDR1 as SGHTA and CDR2 as FQGNSA. The CDR3 sequence is 15 residues long. The CDR3 sequence: CASSPSTGLSYEQYF. In nucleotides, the CDR3 is TGTGCCAGCAGCCCCTCGACAGGGCTCTCCTACGAGCAGTACTTC.

This chain uses TRBV19 with TRBJ2-1, with 12 bases identical to TRBD1. After removal of 11 bases from V and 10 bases from J, the junction contained 12 bases not matched to a gene. Germline V gene lookup returns CDR1 LNHDA and CDR2 SQIVND (reference sequence). CDR3 length equals 14 residues. Here the CDR3 reads CAASGTGGVGEQFF. For the CDR3, the DNA is TGTGCCGCATCCGGGACAGGGGGCGTAGGCGAGCAGTTCTTC.

V gene TRBV4-3 combines with J gene TRBJ1-2; D is possibly TRBD1 (6 bases). The CDR3 spans 14 residues. Germline assignment: CDR1 LGHNA and CDR2 YSLEER. V was cut by 3 bases and J by 1 base, with 9 bases left in between. For the CDR3, the DNA is TGCGCCAGCAGCCACGCAGGGGTTAACTATGGCTACACCTTC. Protein sequence: CASSHAGVNYGYTF.

V usage is TRBV29-1 and J usage is TRBJ2-5; D unclear. The V and J ends lost 0 bases and 6 bases respectively, with 8 bases between them. The germline gives CDR1 SQVTM, CDR2 ANQGSEA. The CDR3 is made up of 12 amino acids. CDR3 nucleotide sequence: TGCAGCGTTGAAGAAGGCCGAAAGACCCAGTACTTC. Translating gives CSVEEGRKTQYF.

This chain uses TRBV7-2 with TRBJ2-3; the match to TRBD2 covers 8 bases. The J segment lost 9 bases and the V segment lost 3 bases, leaving 2 bases of the junction unmatched. Looked up from germline, CDR1 is SGHTA and CDR2 is FQGNSA. The CDR3 has 12 residues. For the CDR3, the DNA is TGTGCCAGCAGCTTTAGCGGGAAAACGCAGTATTTT. It codes for CASSFSGKTQYF.

The J gene is TRBJ2-7, the V gene TRBV7-2, with TRBD2 identical over 11 bases. Germline CDR1 is SGHTA and CDR2 is FQGNSA. The CDR3 runs 15 residues. Trimming removed 1 base from V and 4 bases from J; junction bases left unmatched: 3. The CDR3 protein is CASSLGLAGLYEQYF. DNA of the CDR3: TGTGCCAGCAGCTTAGGACTAGCGGGATTATACGAGCAGTACTTC.

The rearrangement links TRBV10-3 to TRBJ2-3; D not certain. The CDR3 is 16 amino acids. Trimming left V 0 bases short and J 0 bases short, with 10 bases between. Germline loops: CDR1 ENHRY, CDR2 SYGVKD. CDR3 region: CAISESSGASTDTQYF. As DNA, the CDR3 is TGTGCCATCAGTGAGTCGTCGGGTGCTAGCACAGATACGCAGTATTTT.

The chain carries TRBV30 and TRBJ2-5; no firm D call. V lost 5 bases to trimming and J lost 4 bases, with 11 bases between them. This CDR3 comprises 12 residues. The germline gives CDR1 GTSNPN, CDR2 SVGIG (reference sequence). The CDR3 coding sequence is TGTGCCTGGCAGAGAGCCGGAGAGACCCAGTACTTC. Translating it yields CAWQRAGETQYF.